Reported below is one T cell receptor beta chain. The data derive from a study of T cell changes during pregnancy in multiple sclerosis. From germline, CDR1 is DFQATT and CDR2 SNEGSKA (reference sequence). Trimming took off 3 bases at V and 7 bases at J, with 9 bases between the two ends. The CDR3 is made up of 11 amino acids. Sequencing used immunoSEQ multiplex PCR; TCRdb keeps in-frame clones, though not all of them. In the table there are approximately 69,000 clones, more than 90% of which are singletons. The receptor was derived from a female donor in good health, enrolled as a control in a pregnancy study. The starting material was peripheral blood, obtained in the second trimester of pregnancy. The V gene is TRBV20-1, the J gene TRBJ1-2; tentatively, D is TRBD1 (5 bases). The CDR3 protein is CSASMDTGYTF. In DNA, the CDR3 is TGCAGTGCTAGCATGGACACTGGCTACACCTTC.